This T cell receptor (beta chain) was captured by sequencing in a study of blood T cell repertoires in COVID-19. Study as a whole: The United States, Italy and Spain were the sources of the acute and convalescent COVID-19 samples. From T cells, B-cell-depleted T cells, or PBMCs came the material, which was cDNA or gDNA.

In the source study's methods: Reference gene primers were amplified, and this amplification served to estimate nucleated cell counts. Some clones are missing from TCRdb's copy, which holds only in-frame ones; the method was immunoSEQ multiplex PCR. D and trimming come from the DNA, and the V and J calls and clone size come from that table. Here the sample spans more than 150,000 clones, about 86% being singletons. V gave up 5 bases and J gave up 4 bases; unmatched junction bases: 12. Germline V lookup: CDR1 SEHNR, CDR2 FQNEAQ (reference sequence). This CDR3 region has 17 residues. The chain employs TRBV7-9 and TRBJ1-4; 8 nucleotides match TRBD1. The TCR sequence derives from a woman between 18 and 30 years old who had recovered from COVID-19. What was sequenced was peripheral blood. Here the CDR3 reads CASSALDRGRSNEKLFF. For the CDR3, the DNA is TGTGCCAGCAGCGCCCTCGACAGGGGTCGAAGTAATGAAAAACTGTTTTTT.